This TCR beta chain is drawn from a study of human T cells and chemical hapten exposure. This clonotype was seen repeatedly, ten times or more. Time point indicated: pre-sensitization, week 0. Treatment given: therapeutic diphenylcyclopropenone sensitization with weekly scalp DPC. V gave up 5 bases and J gave up 5 bases; unmatched junction bases: 8. Germline V CDR1 and CDR2: SEHNR, FQNEAQ (reference sequence). The CDR3 runs to 14 residues. Source study methods: Samples contained a median of about 96,000 TCRs, with a range of roughly 20,000 to 750,000. MiXCR was run by TCRdb on the RACE reads, yielding one entry per CDR3 protein. These V and J calls rely on TCRdb rather than the paper's analysis. This sample has some 400,000 distinct CDR3 sequences; 4.5% to 5.5% occur once, and the top ten carry approximately 2.4%.

This sequence originates from a woman aged 50 to 60 with alopecia areata. Some clones in this sample may be carry-over from other donors' samples. The sequenced sample was whole blood, obtained in connection with sensitization to the hapten diphenylcyclopropenone (DPC). The V gene is TRBV7-9, the J gene TRBJ2-5, with TRBD2 identical over 7 bases. CDR3 in amino acids: CASSISGTPETQYF. CDR3 coding DNA: TGTGCCAGCAGCATAAGCGGGACCCCCGAGACCCAGTACTTC.